This entry features one TCR beta chain sequence. What it recognizes is unknown. One end of the junction fails to match germline, which may point to a read error. This specimen comes from a study of identical twins' blood T cells. Study-level points and caveats: Mainly, cloneset size products determined shared clonotypes, twins included. Each donor's most abundant TCRbeta clonotypes shared more CDR3 sequences with her twin than unrelated donors.

This CDR3 is 14 amino acids long. In germline, CDR1 is LGHDT, CDR2 YNNKEL (reference sequence). TCRdb re-called the 5' RACE reads with MiXCR, one entry per CDR3 protein. Counted here are about 370,000 distinct CDR3 sequences, more than 25% occurring once; the ten biggest clones make up 6% to 7%. This receptor was identified in a woman between 18 and 55 years old in good health. Sequencing was done on a sample of PBMCs. The rearrangement uses TRBV3-1 and TRBJ1-6; D ambiguous. The CDR3 nucleotides read TGTGCCAGCAGCCAACAGGACCGGAGTTCAGCCCTCCACTTT. Its translation is CASSQQDRSSALHF. Looking up the rest from reference TRBV3-1 and TRBJ1-6 gives the full variable domain: DTAVSQTPKYLVTQMGNDKSIKCEQNLGHDTMYWYKQDSKKFLKIMFSYNNKELIINETVPNRFSPKSPDKAHLNLHINSLELGDSAVYFCASSQQDRSSALHFGNGTRLTVT.